The source of this T cell receptor (beta chain) is a study of blood T cell repertoires in COVID-19. Whole-study context: Acute-phase and convalescent COVID-19 samples originated in the United States, Italy and Spain.

Authors' processing steps: Reference gene primer amplification gave nucleated cell count estimates. This table comes from immunoSEQ multiplex PCR, and its TCRdb copy is limited to in-frame clones, with some not included. Clone size and V and J calls were adopted from that table, with D and trimming inferred from the DNA. Of approximately 100,000 clones in the sample, 65% to 90% were seen once. The table lists this clone with many counts. The J segment lost 3 bases and the V segment lost 7 bases, leaving 4 bases of the junction unmatched. The CDR3 sequence is 14 residues long. Germline CDR1 is SEHNR and CDR2 is FQNEAQ (reference sequence).

Material for sequencing was peripheral blood. The origin of this receptor is a man between 60 and 75 years old with acute or convalescent COVID-19. This chain connects TRBV7-9 to TRBJ2-2, with 8 bases identical to TRBD1. The CDR3 loop reads CASNPTGDTGELFF. The CDR3 DNA sequence: TGTGCCAGCAACCCGACAGGGGACACCGGGGAGCTGTTTTTT.